Sequencing of this TCR beta chain was carried out in a study of shared clonotypes between healthy human individuals. Findings of the study overall: The study found lower generation probabilities in non-shared clonotypes than in those shared by all four donors.

Details on this clone: Its cognate antigen is unknown.

Measured with immunoSEQ multiplex PCR; TCRdb has only the in-frame clones, and not every one. The repertoire holds 1.5 million to 2.5 million clones, with about 95% as singletons. Selected positively for CCR7 and CD45RO-negative, naive CD8 cells excluded terminally differentiated effector memory CD45RA+ cells. V was clipped by 3 bases and J by 1 base, with 12 bases between them. The germline V gene has CDR1 MDHEN and CDR2 SYDVKM. The CDR3 has 15 amino acids. The genes are TRBV28 and TRBJ1-1; D is uncertain. The specimen sequenced was naive CD8+ T cells sorted from blood. The sequence derives from a man aged 18 to 30 in good health. CDR3 DNA sequence: TGTGCCAGCAGTTTCATTCCAGCAGGGAACACTGAAGCTTTCTTT. It encodes CASSFIPAGNTEAFF.